These 25 T cell receptor beta chains were all obtained from the same sample, sequenced in a study of T cells in Graves' hyperthyroidism and ophthalmopathy. Amplification targeted TCR beta CDR3 regions from RNA transcripts. Initially, a first-round RT-PCR of the TCR CDR3 employed the HTBI primer set. TCRdb processed the multiplex PCR reads anew with MiXCR; each CDR3 protein has one entry. The sample includes about 720,000 distinct CDR3 sequences, roughly 15% of them seen just once. Sequenced input: blood. These receptor sequences come from a man in his late teens or twenties with Graves' hyperthyroidism.

The chain employs TRBV5-5 and TRBJ1-2, with 9 bases identical to TRBD1. The CDR3 runs 15 residues. Looked up from germline, CDR1 is SGHKS and CDR2 is YYEKEE (reference sequence). The ends lost 0 bases at V and 6 bases at J; junction bases unmatched: 6. CDR3 amino acids: CASSLGWTGVHGYTF. The CDR3 nucleotides are TGTGCCAGCAGCTTGGGGTGGACAGGGGTCCATGGCTACACCTTC.

This clonotype was seen only a few times. The chain uses TRBV5-6 and TRBJ2-1; 8 bases map to TRBD2. The germline V gene encodes CDR1 SGHDT and CDR2 YYEEEE. The CDR3 length is 18 residues. Trimming cost V 5 bases and J 2 bases; bases outside gene matches: 15. The CDR3 DNA sequence: TGTGCCAGCAGTCCGGGAGGGCCCGCCCCAGGGACCTACAATGAGCAGTTCTTC. Translation: CASSPGGPAPGTYNEQFF.

Points on this clonotype: Just one base apart from a much larger clone, this may be a read error. V and J are TRBV28 and TRBJ1-1; tentative D call: TRBD1 (6 bases). The CDR3 has 13 amino acids. CDR1 and CDR2 from the germline V gene are MDHEN and SYDVKM. DNA of the CDR3: TGTGCCAGCAGTTTAATAGGGACAACTGAAACTTTCTTT. Encoded protein: CASSLIGTTETFF.

This clonotype was found many times. The rearrangement links TRBV28 to TRBJ2-7, with 7 positions matching TRBD1. The trim removed 2 bases at V and 0 bases at J, leaving 10 bases unmatched. Per the germline V gene, CDR1 is MDHEN and CDR2 is SYDVKM. The CDR3 runs to 17 residues. CDR3 in DNA: TGTGCCAGCAGTTTACGCGTCATAGCAGGGGGCTCCTACGAGCAGTACTTC. Its protein is CASSLRVIAGGSYEQYF.

This clonotype was observed a handful of times. V is TRBV20-1 and J is TRBJ2-1; D not certain. Trimming pared 5 bases from V and 3 bases from J, leaving 14 bases between. Germline-derived CDR1 and CDR2 are DFQATT and SNEGSKA (reference sequence). The CDR3 consists of 14 residues. CDR3 DNA sequence: TGCAGTGCTGGCCTAGGGTTTGGCTACAATGAGCAGTTCTTC. It codes for CSAGLGFGYNEQFF.

The V gene is TRBV20-1, the J gene TRBJ1-4; D is perhaps TRBD1 (6 bases). This CDR3 has 16 amino acids. Trimming stripped 3 bases from V and 0 bases from J, with 14 bases between. Germline V lookup: CDR1 DFQATT, CDR2 SNEGSKA (reference sequence). CDR3 loop: CSASRGPHATNEKLFF. The DNA for the CDR3 is TGCAGTGCTAGCAGGGGACCGCACGCAACTAATGAAAAACTGTTTTTT.

This clonotype has at least ten counts. The chain combines TRBV27 with TRBJ2-2; 10 nucleotides line up with TRBD1. Germline V lookup: CDR1 MNHEY, CDR2 SMNVEV (reference sequence). V was clipped by 5 bases and J by 5 bases; unmatched bases: 8. The CDR3 contains 16 residues. The CDR3 region is CASSIGQGGLTGELFF. DNA for the CDR3: TGTGCCAGCAGTATTGGACAGGGGGGTTTGACCGGGGAGCTGTTTTTT.

This clonotype was counted only a few times. V gene TRBV10-3 combines with J gene TRBJ2-7; 8 nucleotides agree with TRBD1. Per germline, CDR1 ENHRY and CDR2 SYGVKD. J was trimmed by 0 bases and V by 5 bases; bases with no gene match: 3. There are 14 residues in the CDR3. The CDR3 here is CAISRQGSSYEQYF. The CDR3 DNA sequence: TGTGCCATCAGTAGACAGGGGAGCTCCTACGAGCAGTACTTC.

This clonotype was counted between two and nine times. V gene TRBV7-6 combines with J gene TRBJ1-5; a possible D gene is TRBD1 (5 bases). Germline CDR1 and CDR2: SGHVS and FNYEAQ. Trimming left V 5 bases short and J 5 bases short, with 10 bases between. This CDR3 spans 13 amino acids. The CDR3 loop reads CASSRAGDQPQHF. CDR3 sequence (DNA): TGTGCCAGCAGCAGGGCGGGGGATCAGCCCCAGCATTTT.

This clonotype was seen ten or more times. This chain uses TRBV2 with TRBJ2-2; no definite D call. Germline V gene sequence: CDR1 SNHLY, CDR2 FYNNEI. The CDR3 covers 14 residues. The V gene lost 3 bases and the J gene lost 5 bases, with 10 bases spanning the gap. CDR3 loop: CASSDRTPTGELFF. CDR3 bases: TGTGCCAGCAGTGACAGGACGCCGACCGGGGAGCTGTTTTTT.

This clonotype was counted only a few times. The chain links TRBV7-3 to TRBJ2-1; the D gene is possibly TRBD1 (5 bases). There are 16 residues in the CDR3. Germline V gives CDR1 SGHTA, CDR2 FQGTGA. Trimming pared 6 bases from V and 6 bases from J, leaving 21 bases between. CDR3 in amino acids: CASSRQGGPLANEQFF. The CDR3 DNA follows: TGTGCCAGCAGTCGGCAGGGCGGACCCCTGGCCAATGAGCAGTTCTTC.

This clonotype was counted at least ten times. The rearrangement links TRBV6-1 to TRBJ1-5; TRBD1 matches 8 bases. CDR3 length: 14 residues. Germline V gene lookup returns CDR1 MNHNS and CDR2 SASEGT. Losses at the gene ends were 8 bases for V and 4 bases for J; bases not matched to a gene: 7. The CDR3 sequence is CASSRDRGNQPQHF. The CDR3 DNA reads as TGTGCCAGCTCACGAGACAGGGGAAATCAGCCCCAGCATTTT.

This clonotype was seen many times. This chain connects TRBV7-2 to TRBJ2-5, with D unresolved. Germline lookup yields CDR1 SGHTA and CDR2 FQGNSA. The CDR3 extends over 16 amino acids. Deletions cut 1 base from V and 1 base from J, with 13 bases between. The CDR3 nucleotides are TGTGCCAGCAGCTTAGAGCTTGGAGAGGCCCAAGAGACCCAGTACTTC. This sequence encodes CASSLELGEAQETQYF.

This clonotype was detected a few times. The V call is TRBV28, the J call TRBJ1-2, with D uncertain. Germline CDR1 reads MDHEN; CDR2 reads SYDVKM. Trimming left V 1 base short and J 4 bases short, with 13 bases between. This CDR3 is built from 15 residues. The DNA of the CDR3 is TGTGCCAGCAGTTTATTGGTGGCCACGTCCTATGGCTACACCTTC. Amino acids: CASSLLVATSYGYTF.

The genes are TRBV11-1 and TRBJ1-3, with no clear D. The V end was cut by 1 base, the J end by 2 bases, with 6 bases between. The CDR3 sequence is 14 residues long. The V gene's germline CDR1 is SGHAT and CDR2 FQDESV (reference sequence). The CDR3 DNA reads TGTGCCAGCAGCTTAGTGCTCGCTGGAAACACCATATATTTT. Translating it yields CASSLVLAGNTIYF.

This clonotype was seen at least ten times. The CDR3 DNA sequence: TGTGCCAGCAGTTACGGGGGGGCGGACTCCTACGAGCAGTACTTC. Translated: CASSYGGADSYEQYF. J is TRBJ2-7 and V is TRBV6-6, with D possibly matching TRBD2 (7 bases). Deletions cut 2 bases from V and 0 bases from J, with 11 bases between. This CDR3 contains 15 residues. Germline V gives CDR1 MNHNY, CDR2 SVGAGI (reference sequence).

This chain connects TRBV9 to TRBJ2-7, with D perhaps matching TRBD2 (6 bases). Germline loops: CDR1 SGDLS, CDR2 YYNGEE. Trimming removed 0 bases from V and 3 bases from J, with 10 bases in between. The CDR3 has 14 residues. CDR3 in amino acids: CASSVAVSGYEQYF. Written as DNA, the CDR3 is TGTGCCAGCAGCGTAGCTGTTAGCGGCTACGAGCAGTACTTC.

V usage is TRBV28 and J usage is TRBJ2-2; possibly TRBD2 for D (6 bases). Between the trimmed V and J ends, which lost 7 bases and 7 bases, there was a span of 16 bases. Germline CDR1 MDHEN, CDR2 SYDVKM. This CDR3 is built from 14 residues. The CDR3 DNA sequence: TGTGCCAGCACCCCGGTGGCGGGGCTCGGGGAGCTGTTTTTT. Protein product: CASTPVAGLGELFF.

The chain is built from TRBV20-1 and TRBJ2-5, with D perhaps given as TRBD1 or TRBD2 (5 bases each). V lost 1 base to trimming and J lost 5 bases, with 11 bases between them. Germline lookup yields CDR1 DFQATT and CDR2 SNEGSKA (reference sequence). The CDR3 has 13 residues. The CDR3 loop reads CSARGWGGETQYF. In DNA form, the CDR3 reads TGCAGTGCTAGAGGTTGGGGCGGGGAGACCCAGTACTTC.

The chain combines TRBV28 with TRBJ2-3; TRBD2 matches at 7 bases. There are 16 residues in the CDR3. Germline CDR1 MDHEN, CDR2 SYDVKM. J was trimmed by 2 bases and V by 7 bases; bases with no gene match: 12. The CDR3 spells CASTVGASGFTDTQYF. The CDR3 DNA reads as TGTGCCAGCACCGTAGGGGCTAGCGGTTTCACAGATACGCAGTATTTT. The full variable domain, its missing parts supplied by reference TRBV28 and TRBJ2-3, is DVKVTQSSRYLVKRTGEKVFLECVQDMDHENMFWYRQDPGLGLRLIYFSYDVKMKEKGDIPEGYSVSREKKERFSLILESASTNQTSMYLCASTVGASGFTDTQYFGPGTRLTVL.

V and J are TRBV7-2 and TRBJ2-2; 9 nucleotides line up with TRBD1. The V gene end was trimmed by 4 bases and the J gene end by 7 bases; junction bases not matched to a gene: 7. CDR3 length: 15 residues. The germline CDR1 and CDR2 sequences are SGHTA and FQGNSA. CDR3 nucleotide sequence: TGTGCCAGCAGCTCACCGGGACAGGGTGTCGGGGAGCTGTTTTTT. It codes for CASSSPGQGVGELFF.

This clonotype has a count of ten or more. The chain recombines TRBV5-1 with TRBJ2-1; TRBD1 or TRBD2 may be the D gene (5 bases each). Germline V gives CDR1 SGHRS, CDR2 YFSETQ. Trimming took 4 bases from V and 7 from J, leaving 15 bases between them. The CDR3 spans 14 residues. For the CDR3, the DNA is TGCGCCAGCAGCCAGGGACCCGTCCCTAATGAGCAGTTCTTC. Amino acids: CASSQGPVPNEQFF.

Many counts were recorded for this clonotype. The V and J genes are TRBV27 and TRBJ2-1; 9 nucleotides line up with TRBD2. CDR3 length: 17 residues. The V segment lost 3 bases and the J segment 8 bases; nucleotides outside the gene matches: 14. From germline, CDR1 is MNHEY and CDR2 SMNVEV (reference sequence). CDR3 sequence reads: CASSLVSGSASPDEQFF. Here the CDR3 DNA reads TGTGCCAGCAGTTTGGTTAGCGGGAGCGCCAGTCCCGATGAGCAGTTCTTC.

This clonotype was seen at least ten times. V usage is TRBV12-3 or TRBV12-4 and J usage is TRBJ1-1; D unclear. V dropped 2 bases and J dropped 8 bases, with 9 bases sitting between them. The CDR3 loop spans 12 amino acids. CDR3: CASSLSGLEAFF. The CDR3 DNA reads as TGTGCCAGCAGTTTATCCGGTCTCGAAGCTTTCTTT.

In this sample, this clonotype turned up a few times. This chain uses TRBV6-5 with TRBJ1-5; D is perhaps TRBD1 (6 bases). This CDR3 spans 15 amino acids. The V end was cut by 7 bases, the J end by 4 bases, with 17 bases between. In germline, CDR1 is MNHEY, CDR2 SVGAGI. CDR3 in amino acids: CASTRVGGGNQPQHF. The CDR3 nucleotides are TGTGCCAGCACCCGGGTGGGGGGCGGTAATCAGCCCCAGCATTTT.